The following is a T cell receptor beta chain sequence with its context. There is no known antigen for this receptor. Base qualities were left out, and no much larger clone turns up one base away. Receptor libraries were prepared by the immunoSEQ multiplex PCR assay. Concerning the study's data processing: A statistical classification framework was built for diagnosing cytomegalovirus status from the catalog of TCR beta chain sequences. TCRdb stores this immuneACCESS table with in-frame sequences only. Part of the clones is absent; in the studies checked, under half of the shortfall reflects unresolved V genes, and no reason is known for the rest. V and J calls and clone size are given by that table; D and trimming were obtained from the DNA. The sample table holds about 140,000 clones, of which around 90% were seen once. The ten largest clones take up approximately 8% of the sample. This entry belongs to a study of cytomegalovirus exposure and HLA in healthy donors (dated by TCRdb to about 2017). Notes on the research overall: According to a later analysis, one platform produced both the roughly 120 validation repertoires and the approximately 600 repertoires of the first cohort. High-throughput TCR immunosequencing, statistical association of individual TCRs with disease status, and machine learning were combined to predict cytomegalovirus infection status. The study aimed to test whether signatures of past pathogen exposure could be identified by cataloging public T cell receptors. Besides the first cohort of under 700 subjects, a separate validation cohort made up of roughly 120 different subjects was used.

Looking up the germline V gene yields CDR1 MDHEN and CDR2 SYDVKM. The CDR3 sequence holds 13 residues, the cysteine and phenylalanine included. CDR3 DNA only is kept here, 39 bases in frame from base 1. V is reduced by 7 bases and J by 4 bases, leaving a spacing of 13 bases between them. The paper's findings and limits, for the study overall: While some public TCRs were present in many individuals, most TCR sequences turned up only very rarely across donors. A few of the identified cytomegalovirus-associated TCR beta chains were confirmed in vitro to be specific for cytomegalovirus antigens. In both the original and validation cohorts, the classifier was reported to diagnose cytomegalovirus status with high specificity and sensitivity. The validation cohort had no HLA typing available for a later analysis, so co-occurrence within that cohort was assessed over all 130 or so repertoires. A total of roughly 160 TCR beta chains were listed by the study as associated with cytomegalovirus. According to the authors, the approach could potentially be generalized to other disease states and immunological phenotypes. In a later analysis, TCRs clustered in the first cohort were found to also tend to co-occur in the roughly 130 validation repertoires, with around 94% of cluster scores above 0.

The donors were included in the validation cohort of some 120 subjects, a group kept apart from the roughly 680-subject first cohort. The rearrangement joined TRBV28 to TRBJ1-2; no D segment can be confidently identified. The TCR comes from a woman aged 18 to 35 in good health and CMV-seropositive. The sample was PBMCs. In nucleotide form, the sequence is TGTGCCAGCACTACCGATTTCGGCTATGGCTACACCTTC. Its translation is CASTTDFGYGYTF.